Shown below are 29 T cell receptor beta chains from a single sample sequenced in a study of cytomegalovirus exposure and HLA in healthy donors. Use of 60 Vbeta and 13 Jbeta primers characterized the PCR. TCRdb keeps only in-frame clones here, not all; method: immunoSEQ multiplex PCR. The sample carries around 180,000 clones, 84% recorded once. Sequenced material: PBMCs. These receptors were collected from a girl under 18 in good health and CMV-seropositive.

This clone was seen a single time. The V and J genes are TRBV30 and TRBJ1-2, with a possible D match to TRBD1 (6 bases). This CDR3 region has 13 residues. Germline V gene lookup returns CDR1 GTSNPN and CDR2 SVGIG (reference sequence). V was pared by 2 bases and J by 7 bases, with 14 bases between. The CDR3 bases are TGTGCCTGGAGTACAGGGCCACAGGGTGGCTACACCTTC. Its translation: CAWSTGPQGGYTF.

CDR3 nucleotide sequence: TGTGCCAGCAGCTTATTTGGGACTGGGATCAACTATGGCTACACCTTC. This encodes CASSLFGTGINYGYTF. The J gene is TRBJ1-2, the V gene TRBV7-8; D may be TRBD1 (5 bases). There are 16 residues in the CDR3. The V and J ends lost 2 bases and 2 bases respectively, with 15 bases between them. The germline V gene encodes CDR1 SGHVS and CDR2 FQNEAQ.

The V gene is TRBV6-5, the J gene TRBJ1-2, with D possibly being TRBD1 (6 bases). The V end lost 0 bases, the J end lost 7 bases, and 15 bases lay between the germline ends. The CDR3 runs to 15 residues. The germline V gene encodes CDR1 MNHEY and CDR2 SVGAGI. The CDR3: CASSYSRSGVFGYTF. CDR3 in DNA: TGTGCCAGCAGTTACTCGAGGTCAGGGGTGTTTGGCTACACCTTC.

V is TRBV28 and J is TRBJ2-7; 7 bases fit TRBD1. The J segment lost 3 bases and the V segment lost 5 bases, leaving 10 bases of the junction unmatched. Per the germline V gene, CDR1 is MDHEN and CDR2 is SYDVKM. There are 15 residues in the CDR3. CDR3 DNA sequence: TGTGCCAGCAGTACGGACAGGCGAGTCGTCTACGAGCAGTACTTC. Translation: CASSTDRRVVYEQYF.

A single count supports this clone. The chain joins TRBV15 to TRBJ1-1, with D unresolved. The CDR3 runs 15 residues. The V end lost 0 bases, the J end lost 4 bases, and 12 bases lay between the germline ends. Germline V CDR1 and CDR2: LNHNV, YYDKDF (reference sequence). CDR3 residues: CATSRDRARGTEAFF. CDR3 nucleotide sequence: TGTGCCACCAGCAGAGATCGAGCCCGTGGCACTGAAGCTTTCTTT. Combining the CDR3 with reference TRBV15 and TRBJ1-1 gives the whole variable domain DAMVIQNPRYQVTQFGKPVTLSCSQTLNHNVMYWYQQKSSQAPKLLFHYYDKDFNNEADTPDNFQSRRPNTSFCFLDIRSPGLGDTAMYLCATSRDRARGTEAFFGQGTRLTVV.

The rearrangement links TRBV9 to TRBJ2-7, with a possible D match to TRBD2 (6 bases). The V end was cut by 2 bases, the J end by 2 bases, with 8 bases between. The CDR3 is 13 residues long. The germline V gene has CDR1 SGDLS and CDR2 YYNGEE. The DNA of the CDR3 is TGTGCCAGCAGCGTGGAGGGTACCTACGAGCAGTACTTC. The encoded protein is CASSVEGTYEQYF.

The gene calls are TRBV27 and TRBJ2-7; 8 bases map to TRBD1. The CDR3 is 14 residues long. Germline loops: CDR1 MNHEY, CDR2 SMNVEV (reference sequence). Trimming removed 5 bases from V and 5 bases from J; junction bases left unmatched: 8. The CDR3 sequence is CASSPLDREDEQYF. Written as DNA, the CDR3 is TGTGCCAGCAGTCCCTTGGACAGGGAAGACGAGCAGTACTTC.

Remarks on this clone: Other nucleotide sequences in the sample specify the same CDR3. The chain joins TRBV4-2 to TRBJ2-1, with TRBD2 matching 10 bases. Looked up from germline, CDR1 is LGHNA and CDR2 is YNFKEQ. The CDR3 consists of 15 residues. V was pared by 0 bases and J by 6 bases, with 2 bases of the junction left unmatched. Written as DNA, the CDR3 is TGTGCCAGCAGCCAAGAAGCGGGGGGGCCCAATGAGCAGTTCTTC. It encodes CASSQEAGGPNEQFF.

The gene calls are TRBV27 and TRBJ2-5; D is unresolved. The DNA end favors TRBJ2-7, so the J call may be wrong. The CDR3 has 14 residues. Germline CDR1 and CDR2: MNHEY and SMNVEV (reference sequence). CDR3 loop: CASSSRGPAYEQYF. CDR3 DNA: TGTGCCAGCAGTTCGCGTGGGCCTGCCTACGAGCAGTACTTC.

This chain joins TRBV19 and TRBJ2-1; 11 nucleotides align to TRBD1. Germline V gene sequence: CDR1 LNHDA, CDR2 SQIVND (reference sequence). CDR3 length: 16 amino acids. V lost 3 bases, J lost 0 bases, and 1 base stayed unmatched. The CDR3 sequence: CASSMGTGGSYNEQFF. The CDR3 bases are TGTGCCAGTAGTATGGGGACAGGGGGCTCCTACAATGAGCAGTTCTTC.

This clone showed up just a few times. The J gene is TRBJ1-6, the V gene TRBV6-4; weak D call: TRBD1 (6 bases). The germline V gene has CDR1 MRHNA and CDR2 SNTAGT. This CDR3 is 14 amino acids long. The V gene lost 3 bases and the J gene lost 7 bases, with 10 bases spanning the gap. The CDR3 nucleotides are TGTGCCAGCAGTGAGGAACAGGGAAATTCACCCCTCCACTTT. Amino acids: CASSEEQGNSPLHF.

This clone appeared a single time. The genes are TRBV4-1 and TRBJ1-6; a possible D gene is TRBD1 (5 bases). Germline CDR1 reads MGHRA; CDR2 reads YSYEKL. Trimming stripped 0 bases from V and 0 bases from J, with 12 bases between. The CDR3 has 18 amino acids. In DNA, the CDR3 is TGCGCCAGCAGCCAAGATTCGGGGGGGAGCTCCTATAATTCACCCCTCCACTTT. As protein: CASSQDSGGSSYNSPLHF.

The genes are TRBV29-1 and TRBJ1-1, with D possibly TRBD1 on 5 matching bases. The V end lost 4 bases, the J end lost 1 base, and 10 bases lay between the germline ends. This CDR3 spans 13 amino acids. The germline V gene encodes CDR1 SQVTM and CDR2 ANQGSEA. The chain's CDR3 is CSVGEGTNTEAFF. In nucleotides, the CDR3 is TGCAGCGTTGGGGAGGGGACGAACACTGAAGCTTTCTTT.

This sequence joins TRBV19 and TRBJ2-1, with D possibly matching TRBD1 (6 bases). The CDR3 totals 12 residues. Germline values: CDR1 LNHDA, CDR2 SQIVND (reference sequence). Trimming left V 6 bases short and J 8 bases short, with 11 bases between. For the CDR3, the DNA is TGTGCCAGTAGCCAACAGGGAGATGAGCAGTTCTTC. This gives the protein CASSQQGDEQFF.

V gene TRBV21-1 combines with J gene TRBJ1-2; TRBD1 is the table's D call, not checked against the DNA. TRBV21-1 is a recognized pseudogene. This CDR3 comprises 15 residues. This chain's CDR3 is CASSNVTGEIYGYTF. The CDR3 nucleotides read TGTGCCAGCAGCAACGTGACAGGGGAGATCTATGGCTACACCTTC.

This sequence joins TRBV10-2 and TRBJ1-1; TRBD1 matches 12 bases. CDR1 is WSHSY, CDR2 SAAADI, per germline. V shed 2 bases and J 0 bases; nucleotides not matched to a gene: 4. This CDR3 is built from 17 residues. The CDR3 DNA sequence: TGCGCCAGCAGTGAGCCGGGACAGGGGGCCATGAACACTGAAGCTTTCTTT. This sequence encodes CASSEPGQGAMNTEAFF.

J is TRBJ2-3 and V is TRBV5-1; D is undetermined. Germline V CDR1 and CDR2: SGHRS, YFSETQ. Trimming cost V 2 bases and J 4 bases, with 5 bases left between them. The CDR3 has 12 amino acids. The CDR3 bases are TGCGCCAGCAGCTTCACATCAGATACGCAGTATTTT. Amino acid sequence: CASSFTSDTQYF.

The CDR3 loop reads CASSLGGMNTEAFF. DNA for the CDR3: TGTGCCAGCAGTTTGGGCGGGATGAACACTGAAGCTTTCTTT. J is TRBJ1-1 and V is TRBV6-5; D gene uncertain. The length of the CDR3 is 14 residues. V lost 4 bases, J lost 0 bases, and 9 bases lay in between. Germline V CDR1 and CDR2: MNHEY, SVGAGI.

The V and J genes are TRBV6-1 and TRBJ1-2; TRBD1 is a possible D gene (6 bases). Germline V gives CDR1 MNHNS, CDR2 SASEGT. This CDR3 has 13 residues. With 2 bases removed from V and 8 bases from J, the gap between germline ends came to 12 bases. CDR3 in DNA: TGTGCCAGCAGTGAAACGGGGACAACCGGCTACACCTTC. It yields the protein CASSETGTTGYTF.

This clone occurred a few times. The chain employs TRBV7-2 and TRBJ1-2, with D possibly being TRBD1 (6 bases). With 5 bases removed from V and 4 bases from J, the gap between germline ends came to 14 bases. Per germline, CDR1 SGHTA and CDR2 FQGNSA. CDR3 size: 14 residues. CDR3 sequence reads: CASSPYGGLYGYTF. The CDR3 DNA sequence: TGTGCCAGCAGCCCTTACGGGGGGCTCTATGGCTACACCTTC.

The chain has TRBV19 and TRBJ2-7; perhaps TRBD1 as D (6 bases). From germline, CDR1 is LNHDA and CDR2 SQIVND (reference sequence). V was pared by 3 bases and J by 2 bases, with 11 bases between. The CDR3 loop spans 14 amino acids. This CDR3 is CASSMGAATYEQYF. In nucleotides, the CDR3 is TGTGCCAGTAGTATGGGGGCGGCAACCTACGAGCAGTACTTC.

The V and J genes are TRBV29-1 and TRBJ2-1, with 10 bases aligning to TRBD1. The V gene end was trimmed by 7 bases and the J gene end by 10 bases; junction bases not matched to a gene: 7. Germline V lookup: CDR1 SQVTM, CDR2 ANQGSEA. This CDR3 is built from 12 residues. DNA of the CDR3: TGCAGCGCTGGGACAGGGGCCAGGGAGCAGTTCTTC. Residues: CSAGTGAREQFF.

The CDR3 region has the DNA TGCGCCAGCAGCCAAGATAACGGGATTCCCTACAATGAGCAGTTCTTC. Amino acid sequence: CASSQDNGIPYNEQFF. The chain has TRBV4-1 and TRBJ2-1, with D possibly matching TRBD2 (5 bases). Trimming removed 0 bases from V and 2 bases from J, with 11 bases in between. The CDR3 has 16 residues. Germline CDR1 reads MGHRA; CDR2 reads YSYEKL.

This sequence joins TRBV2 and TRBJ1-2; a weak D match, TRBD1 (6 bases). Germline V CDR1 and CDR2: SNHLY, FYNNEI. V shed 7 bases and J shed 4 bases, with 16 bases lying between them. This CDR3 region has 14 residues. The CDR3 loop is CASTSGGAVYGYTF. The CDR3 DNA sequence: TGTGCCAGCACCTCTGGGGGGGCCGTCTATGGCTACACCTTC.

This chain connects TRBV19 to TRBJ1-3, with D perhaps matching TRBD1 (5 bases). The CDR3 is 15 residues long. Germline loops: CDR1 LNHDA, CDR2 SQIVND (reference sequence). V was clipped by 7 bases and J by 0 bases, with 13 bases between them. The CDR3 loop is CASNDRSSSGNTIYF. Written as DNA, the CDR3 is TGTGCCAGTAATGACAGATCGAGCTCTGGAAACACCATATATTTT.

The chain uses TRBV7-2 and TRBJ2-3; maybe TRBD2 (5 bases). Trimming took off 5 bases at V and 3 bases at J, with 15 bases between the two ends. Germline V gene sequence: CDR1 SGHTA, CDR2 FQGNSA. This CDR3 contains 15 residues. In nucleotides, the CDR3 is TGTGCCAGCAGCCCCCCGGGAAGATATACAGATACGCAGTATTTT. This sequence encodes CASSPPGRYTDTQYF.

This clone appeared a few times. The chain employs TRBV10-1 and TRBJ1-1; D gene uncertain. This CDR3 has 12 residues. Trimming cost V 3 bases and J 5 bases, with 7 bases left between them. CDR1 is WNHNN, CDR2 SYGVQD, per germline (reference sequence). The CDR3 DNA sequence: TGCGCCAGCAGTGACTATAAAACTGAAGCTTTCTTT. Translating gives CASSDYKTEAFF.

This sequence joins TRBV5-4 and TRBJ1-2; possible D gene TRBD1, 6 bases. The germline V gene encodes CDR1 SGHNT and CDR2 YYREEE (reference sequence). The CDR3 has 16 amino acids. With 5 bases removed from V and 2 bases from J, the gap between germline ends came to 19 bases. CDR3 loop: CASSTHRALKNYGYTF. CDR3 coding DNA: TGTGCCAGCAGTACTCACAGGGCTCTGAAAAACTATGGCTACACCTTC.

The chain carries TRBV10-3 and TRBJ1-2; possible D gene TRBD1, 6 bases. The V gene's germline CDR1 is ENHRY and CDR2 SYGVKD. CDR3 length equals 14 residues. V was cut by 0 bases and J by 2 bases, with 7 bases left in between. In nucleotides, the CDR3 is TGTGCCATCAGTGAGTCTCAGGGGAACTATGGCTACACCTTC. It encodes CAISESQGNYGYTF.